Following are 22 T cell receptor beta chains from one sample sequenced in a study of cytomegalovirus exposure and HLA in healthy donors. PCR involved 60 Vbeta and 13 Jbeta primers. Profiling relied on immunoSEQ multiplex PCR, and the TCRdb table lists in-frame clones only, not all of them. The sample lists 130,000 or so clones, 66% seen once, with around 6.3% in the top ten. The material sequenced was PBMCs. Source of these receptors: a woman aged 60-70 years in good health and CMV-seronegative.

The rearrangement joins TRBV7-2 to TRBJ2-5; 12 bases are a match to TRBD2. The length of the CDR3 is 15 residues. The germline gives CDR1 SGHTA, CDR2 FQGNSA. V shed 6 bases, J shed 5 bases, and the junction held 7 bases outside the gene matches. The CDR3 loop reads CASSETSGSVETQYF. In DNA form, the CDR3 reads TGTGCCAGCAGTGAGACTAGCGGGAGTGTCGAGACCCAGTACTTC. Combining the CDR3 with reference TRBV7-2 and TRBJ2-5 gives the whole variable domain GAGVSQSPSNKVTEKGKDVELRCDPISGHTALYWYRQSLGQGLEFLIYFQGNSAPDKSGLPSDRFSAERTGGSVSTLTIQRTQQEDSAVYLCASSETSGSVETQYFGPGTRLLVL.

The rearrangement joins TRBV5-1 to TRBJ2-2; TRBD2 aligns across 9 bases. The J segment lost 7 bases and the V segment lost 0 bases, leaving 7 bases of the junction unmatched. The CDR3 is 16 amino acids. Per the germline V gene, CDR1 is SGHRS and CDR2 is YFSETQ. The CDR3 DNA reads as TGCGCCAGCAGCTTGGTGGCGGGAGGGCCTGGCGGGGAGCTGTTTTTT. It translates to CASSLVAGGPGGELFF.

The gene calls are TRBV11-3 and TRBJ2-5, with 10 bases matching TRBD1. The trim removed 5 bases at V and 4 bases at J, leaving 7 bases unmatched. This CDR3 has 15 amino acids. Looked up from germline, CDR1 is SGHNT and CDR2 is YENEEA. CDR3 DNA sequence: TGTGCCAGCAGCCTTAGTGGGACAGGGGCAGAGACCCAGTACTTC. Amino acids: CASSLSGTGAETQYF.

This chain joins TRBV7-8 and TRBJ2-7; 13 nucleotides agree with TRBD2. The germline CDR1 and CDR2 sequences are SGHVS and FQNEAQ. The CDR3 is 21 residues long. The V gene end was trimmed by 4 bases and the J gene end by 4 bases; junction bases not matched to a gene: 22. The CDR3 DNA sequence: TGTGCCAGCAGCTCCTGGACTAGCGGGGGTATCGGACCGCTGAGGGGTTACGAGCAGTACTTC. It codes for CASSSWTSGGIGPLRGYEQYF.

The table lists this clone with a count of one. This chain joins TRBV9 and TRBJ2-3, with D perhaps TRBD2 (5 bases). Per germline, CDR1 SGDLS and CDR2 YYNGEE. Trimming took off 4 bases at V and 4 bases at J, with 10 bases between the two ends. This CDR3 has 13 residues. CDR3 bases: TGTGCCAGCAGCACCCAACTAGCAGATACGCAGTATTTT. Translated, it gives CASSTQLADTQYF.

In its sample, this clone was seen once. The chain uses TRBV19 and TRBJ2-2; D might be TRBD1 (5 bases). V was pared by 5 bases and J by 4 bases, with 14 bases between. CDR3 length: 15 amino acids. The germline V gene has CDR1 LNHDA and CDR2 SQIVND (reference sequence). For the CDR3, the DNA is TGTGCCAGTAGTTGGGGCGGATCCGGCACCGGGGAGCTGTTTTTT. Protein: CASSWGGSGTGELFF.

The rearrangement joins TRBV28 to TRBJ2-1; D possibly corresponds to TRBD2 (5 bases). Trimming removed 10 bases at V and 0 bases at J, with 10 bases between. Germline lookup yields CDR1 MDHEN and CDR2 SYDVKM. CDR3 length: 13 residues. The CDR3 here is CAIQRSSYNEQFF. CDR3 DNA sequence: TGTGCCATCCAGCGGAGCTCCTACAATGAGCAGTTCTTC.

This chain joins TRBV5-1 and TRBJ2-3; 8 bases agree with TRBD2. The CDR3 has 14 amino acids. Germline CDR1 SGHRS, CDR2 YFSETQ. Trimming took 6 bases from V and 5 from J; bases not matched to a gene: 8. DNA for the CDR3: TGCGCCAGCAATCGGGGGGGGAACGAAGATACGCAGTATTTT. It specifies CASNRGGNEDTQYF.

The chain joins TRBV11-1 to TRBJ2-7; possibly TRBD2 for D (5 bases). Trimming stripped 2 bases from V and 3 bases from J, with 11 bases between. The germline V gene has CDR1 SGHAT and CDR2 FQDESV (reference sequence). This CDR3 is 14 amino acids long. CDR3 loop: CASSLRGPLYEQYF. In DNA form, the CDR3 reads TGTGCCAGCAGCTTACGGGGTCCCCTCTACGAGCAGTACTTC.

J is TRBJ2-7 and V is TRBV5-5; TRBD1 aligns across 9 bases. Trimming removed 1 base from V and 1 base from J; junction bases left unmatched: 3. The length of the CDR3 is 15 residues. CDR1 and CDR2 (germline): SGHKS, YYEKEE (reference sequence). CDR3 region: CASSLFGTGSYEQYF. CDR3 sequence (DNA): TGTGCCAGCAGCTTGTTTGGGACAGGGTCCTACGAGCAGTACTTC.

This chain links TRBV25-1 with TRBJ2-3; tentatively, D is TRBD1 (6 bases). The germline gives CDR1 MGHDK, CDR2 SYGVNS. The CDR3 length is 13 residues. Trimming removed 5 bases from V and 5 bases from J, with 11 bases in between. CDR3: CASSSSGVDTQYF. DNA for the CDR3: TGTGCCAGCAGTTCTTCAGGGGTAGATACGCAGTATTTT.

V and J are TRBV5-4 and TRBJ1-1; no definite D call. V was clipped by 4 bases and J by 0 bases, with 10 bases between them. CDR1 is SGHNT and CDR2 is YYREEE in the germline V gene (reference sequence). This CDR3 region has 14 residues. The CDR3 reads CASSIELMNTEAFF. CDR3 DNA sequence: TGTGCCAGCAGCATAGAATTGATGAACACTGAAGCTTTCTTT.

The rearrangement uses TRBV6-5 and TRBJ1-3; TRBD1 aligns across 7 bases. This CDR3 comprises 14 residues. CDR1 and CDR2 (germline): MNHEY, SVGAGI. J lost 3 bases, V lost 6 bases, and 5 bases had no gene match. This CDR3 reads CASRATGSGNTIYF. DNA of the CDR3: TGTGCCAGCAGGGCGACAGGGAGTGGAAACACCATATATTTT.

The CDR3 sequence is CASITGIAGGTDTQYF. The CDR3 nucleotides are TGTGCCAGCATCACCGGGATAGCGGGAGGAACAGATACGCAGTATTTT. The V gene is TRBV6-6, the J gene TRBJ2-3; 10 bases align to TRBD2. Germline V CDR1 and CDR2: MNHNY, SVGAGI (reference sequence). The junction had 10 bases not matched to a gene; V was cut back by 7 bases and J by 3 bases. The CDR3 loop spans 16 amino acids.

This clone was seen a handful of times. This sequence joins TRBV10-3 and TRBJ1-3; D gene unclear. The V end lost 5 bases, the J end lost 0 bases, and 14 bases lay between the germline ends. Germline CDR1 ENHRY, CDR2 SYGVKD. The CDR3 spans 16 residues. CDR3 nucleotides: TGTGCCATCAGTATGACTGCCTCACACTCTGGAAACACCATATATTTT. This gives the protein CAISMTASHSGNTIYF.

The genes are TRBV6-5 and TRBJ1-6, with TRBD1 as a possible D gene (6 bases). V lost 4 bases, J lost 9 bases, and 10 bases lay in between. The germline CDR1 and CDR2 sequences are MNHEY and SVGAGI. This CDR3 has 13 amino acids. CDR3 region: CASSSHRVSPLHF. CDR3 coding DNA: TGTGCCAGCAGTTCCCACAGGGTTTCACCCCTCCACTTT.

This chain joins TRBV9 and TRBJ2-7; the D is unclear. Germline loops: CDR1 SGDLS, CDR2 YYNGEE. V lost 2 bases to trimming and J lost 2 bases, with 11 bases between them. The CDR3 is 14 residues long. This CDR3 is CASSVGVEPYEQYF. Written as DNA, the CDR3 is TGTGCCAGCAGCGTGGGCGTGGAACCCTACGAGCAGTACTTC.

This chain uses TRBV7-6 with TRBJ2-7, with a weak D call TRBD2 (6 bases). The V end was cut by 3 bases, the J end by 6 bases, with 12 bases between. In germline, CDR1 is SGHVS, CDR2 FNYEAQ. The CDR3 is made up of 13 amino acids. The CDR3 here is CASSFRGTGEQYF. The CDR3 DNA sequence: TGTGCCAGCAGCTTCCGGGGGACGGGCGAGCAGTACTTC.

In DNA form, the CDR3 reads TGTGCCAGCAGCTACGGGGGGGCCGGGACCTACGAGCAGTACTTC. Translation: CASSYGGAGTYEQYF. The rearrangement links TRBV7-9 to TRBJ2-7, with 8 bases lining up with TRBD2. The CDR3 is 15 residues long. CDR1 SEHNR and CDR2 FQNEAQ come from the germline V gene (reference sequence). J gave up 2 bases and V 4 bases, and 7 bases lay outside the gene matches. The full variable domain, rest sourced from reference TRBV7-9 and TRBJ2-7, is DTGVSQNPRHKITKRGQNVTFRCDPISEHNRLYWYRQTLGQGPEFLTYFQNEAQLEKSRLLSDRFSAERPKGSFSTLEIQRTEQGDSAMYLCASSYGGAGTYEQYFGPGTRLTVT.

This clone was seen ten or more times. This chain links TRBV5-1 with TRBJ2-7, with 7 positions matching TRBD1. Germline V gene sequence: CDR1 SGHRS, CDR2 YFSETQ. The CDR3 runs to 16 residues. V dropped 1 base and J dropped 1; count of bases not matched to a gene: 8. CDR3 nucleotides: TGCGCCAGCAGCTTGAATACCGGGACAGCTTCCTACGAGCAGTACTTC. It codes for CASSLNTGTASYEQYF.

The chain links TRBV7-8 to TRBJ2-7; 13 nucleotides align to TRBD2. CDR3 length equals 16 residues. Unmatched junction bases numbered 10, after V lost 5 bases and J lost 6 bases. CDR1 and CDR2 from the germline V gene are SGHVS and FQNEAQ. The CDR3: CASSGGTSGEKSEQYF. In nucleotides, the CDR3 is TGTGCCAGCAGCGGTGGGACTAGCGGGGAGAAATCCGAGCAGTACTTC. The whole variable domain, filled in from reference TRBV7-8 and TRBJ2-7, reads GAGVSQSPRYKVAKRGQDVALRCDPISGHVSLFWYQQALGQGPEFLTYFQNEAQLDKSGLPSDRFFAERPEGSVSTLKIQRTQQEDSAVYLCASSGGTSGEKSEQYFGPGTRLTVT.

The chain's CDR3 is CSAPTPPLYTEAFF. In DNA form, the CDR3 reads TGCAGCGCCCCGACACCACCCCTATACACTGAAGCTTTCTTT. The chain joins TRBV29-1 to TRBJ1-1; D not certain. The V and J ends lost 7 bases and 3 bases respectively, with 18 bases between them. Germline CDR1 is SQVTM and CDR2 is ANQGSEA. CDR3 length equals 14 residues.